This TCR beta chain is drawn from a study of shared clonotypes between healthy human individuals. Study summary: Three plates were used per donor for CD4 naive, three for CD4 memory, two for CD8 naive and one for CD8 memory.

Overall study results and limits: Clonotypes which were not shared had lower generation probabilities than clonotypes that all four donors shared.

Per the original methods: ImmunoSEQ output held junction-only sequences without quality scores, so filtering differed. Sequencing was performed with immunoSEQ multiplex PCR; in TCRdb, only in-frame clones are kept and a portion is missing. V and J calls and clone size come straight from that table; D and trimming were deduced from the DNA. The table lists 760,000 or so clones, around 96% of them singletons. From germline, CDR1 is SQVTM and CDR2 ANQGSEA. V lost 0 bases to trimming and J lost 0 bases; unmatched junction nucleotides: 5. The CDR3 has 15 residues. A note on this clone: Its antigen is as yet unknown.

CD45RO-negative, CCR7-selected cells formed the naive CD8 fraction, which excluded terminally differentiated effector memory CD45RA+ cells. The rearrangement uses TRBV29-1 and TRBJ2-7; 7 positions agree with TRBD1. The sequencing input was naive CD8+ T cells sorted from blood. The receptor was isolated from a man aged 25 to 40 in good health. The DNA for the CDR3 is TGCAGCGTTGAAGATGGACAGGCTTACTCCTACGAGCAGTACTTC. Protein sequence: CSVEDGQAYSYEQYF.